This T cell receptor beta chain derives from a study of shared clonotypes between healthy human individuals. Method: immunoSEQ multiplex PCR; TCRdb's copy keeps in-frame clones and lacks some. The table shows some 2,500,000 clones, with roughly 93% occurring only once. Comment on this clone: Different DNA sequences within this sample yield the same CDR3.

The sequence was collected from a man in his late teens or twenties in good health. Some clones in this sample may be carry-over from other donors' samples. Sequenced input: naive CD4+ T cells from PBMCs. As to subset: CD45RA+ positively selected.

Here the CDR3 reads CASSLVAGYGYTF. In DNA, the CDR3 is TGTGCCAGCAGCTTAGTGGCAGGGTACGGCTACACCTTC. The chain recombines TRBV7-9 with TRBJ1-2, with a weak D call TRBD1 (5 bases). In germline, CDR1 is SEHNR, CDR2 FQNEAQ (reference sequence). The length of the CDR3 is 13 residues. The V gene lost 1 base and the J gene lost 8 bases, with 11 bases spanning the gap.